Below, 17 T cell receptor beta chains from the same sample are listed, as sequenced in a study of control samples from healthy donors and cancer patients. The table came from immunoSEQ multiplex PCR; TCRdb's copy has only in-frame clones and leaves some out. This repertoire shows about 160,000 clones, approximately 94% found once; its top ten account for 8.5%. Sequenced sample: blood. The receptors originated from a woman aged 40 to 55 in good health.

V and J are TRBV7-2 and TRBJ1-5; D call uncertain. The CDR3 sequence is 16 residues long. V gave up 4 bases and J gave up 0 bases, with 13 bases separating them. Germline assignment: CDR1 SGHTA and CDR2 FQGNSA. The CDR3 loop is CASSSSDAYSNQPQHF. The CDR3 nucleotides are TGTGCCAGCAGCTCCAGCGACGCTTATAGCAATCAGCCCCAGCATTTT.

This chain links TRBV27 with TRBJ2-3; D possibly corresponds to TRBD2 (5 bases). Germline V gives CDR1 MNHEY, CDR2 SMNVEV (reference sequence). V dropped 8 bases and J dropped 0 bases, with 12 bases sitting between them. CDR3 size: 14 residues. CDR3 in amino acids: CASGRGGSTDTQYF. CDR3 nucleotides: TGTGCCAGCGGTCGCGGAGGTAGCACAGATACGCAGTATTTT.

V is TRBV30 and J is TRBJ1-2; no reliable D call. Per germline, CDR1 GTSNPN and CDR2 SVGIG (reference sequence). CDR3 length: 12 amino acids. V lost 3 bases, J lost 8 bases, and 13 bases lay in between. CDR3: CAWSTGLGGYTF. CDR3 bases: TGTGCCTGGAGCACGGGCCTCGGCGGCTACACCTTC.

V usage is TRBV9 and J usage is TRBJ1-6; D not resolved. Germline V gives CDR1 SGDLS, CDR2 YYNGEE. Trimming took off 0 bases at V and 6 bases at J, with 7 bases between the two ends. The CDR3 consists of 14 residues. In DNA, the CDR3 is TGTGCCAGCAGCGTAGGTACAGTTAATTCACCCCTCCACTTT. Translating it yields CASSVGTVNSPLHF.

This rearrangement joins TRBV4-3 to TRBJ2-5, with 7 bases identical to TRBD1. This CDR3 is 16 amino acids long. The germline V gene encodes CDR1 LGHNA and CDR2 YSLEER. Germline trimming cut 0 bases from V and 0 bases from J; bases unmatched to any gene: 4. CDR3 amino acids: CASSQDLDRYQETQYF. In nucleotides, the CDR3 is TGCGCCAGCAGCCAAGATTTGGACAGGTACCAAGAGACCCAGTACTTC.

V usage is TRBV9 and J usage is TRBJ1-2; D is undetermined. The CDR3 loop spans 13 amino acids. The germline V gene has CDR1 SGDLS and CDR2 YYNGEE. The V and J ends lost 0 bases and 5 bases respectively, with 8 bases between them. The CDR3 loop is CASSVDEVYGYTF. The CDR3 DNA follows: TGTGCCAGCAGCGTAGACGAGGTGTATGGCTACACCTTC.

This chain uses TRBV7-2 with TRBJ2-1; 7 bases are shared with TRBD1. Germline trimming cut 5 bases from V and 0 bases from J; bases unmatched to any gene: 4. The germline V gene encodes CDR1 SGHTA and CDR2 FQGNSA. CDR3 size: 15 residues. CDR3 sequence (DNA): TGTGCCAGCAGCAAGACAGGGAGCTCCTACAATGAGCAGTTCTTC. Its translation: CASSKTGSSYNEQFF. The full variable domain, in which reference TRBV7-2 and TRBJ2-1 provide the parts outside the CDR3, is GAGVSQSPSNKVTEKGKDVELRCDPISGHTALYWYRQSLGQGLEFLIYFQGNSAPDKSGLPSDRFSAERTGGSVSTLTIQRTQQEDSAVYLCASSKTGSSYNEQFFGPGTRLTVL.

This chain joins TRBV3-1 (or the pseudogene TRBV3-2) and TRBJ2-1; 7 nucleotides agree with TRBD1. CDR1 LGHDT and CDR2 YNNKEL come from the germline V gene (reference sequence). There are 14 residues in the CDR3. J was trimmed by 7 bases and V by 1 base; bases with no gene match: 4. Here the CDR3 reads CASSQATGVNEQFF. The CDR3 DNA reads TGTGCCAGCAGCCAAGCCACAGGGGTGAATGAGCAGTTCTTC.

This clone has a single count. This chain links TRBV4-2 with TRBJ2-7; D is ambiguous. This CDR3 region has 14 residues. The ends were cut back, 0 bases at V and 4 bases at J, with 10 bases in the middle. CDR1 is LGHNA, CDR2 YNFKEQ, per germline. CDR3 bases: TGTGCCAGCAGCCAAGAGGAAGGGATGTACGAGCAGTACTTC. This sequence encodes CASSQEEGMYEQYF.

This chain links TRBV19 with TRBJ1-5; D possibly corresponds to TRBD1 (6 bases). Looked up from germline, CDR1 is LNHDA and CDR2 is SQIVND (reference sequence). The CDR3 is 16 amino acids. Trimming left V 6 bases short and J 4 bases short, with 19 bases between. CDR3 DNA: TGTGCCAGTAGGACCGGCGGGGGCAGCTCGAATCAGCCCCAGCATTTT. Its translation: CASRTGGGSSNQPQHF.

This chain links TRBV29-1 with TRBJ1-1, with D possibly matching TRBD1 (5 bases). CDR1 is SQVTM and CDR2 is ANQGSEA in the germline V gene. The CDR3 runs to 12 residues. CDR3 DNA: TGCGGACACGGACACCCGAACACTGAAGCTTTCTTT. Its protein product is CGHGHPNTEAFF.

Only one count was recorded for this clone. This chain joins TRBV6-2 or TRBV6-3 and TRBJ2-1; D is unclear. Germline V lookup: CDR1 MNHEY, CDR2 SVGEGT. V lost 5 bases to trimming and J lost 5 bases, with 4 bases between them. The length of the CDR3 is 11 residues. The CDR3 DNA is TGTGCCAGCAGTAGGAACAATGAGCAGTTCTTC. Translated, it gives CASSRNNEQFF.

This clone was detected only once. The V call is TRBV4-1, the J call TRBJ1-1; weak D call: TRBD1 (6 bases). The germline CDR1 and CDR2 sequences are MGHRA and YSYEKL. V lost 0 bases and J 1 base, leaving 12 bases between the germline ends. The CDR3 consists of 16 residues. CDR3 region: CASSQDFYRANTEAFF. The DNA of the CDR3 is TGCGCCAGCAGCCAAGATTTTTACAGGGCGAACACTGAAGCTTTCTTT.

Only one count was recorded for this clone. The chain joins TRBV10-3 to TRBJ1-1, with D tentatively TRBD1 (5 bases). The CDR3 spans 13 residues. Germline CDR1 and CDR2: ENHRY and SYGVKD. V lost 6 bases and J lost 0, with 8 bases in between. Here the CDR3 reads CAIRDSLNTEAFF. Here the CDR3 DNA reads TGTGCCATCAGAGACAGTTTGAACACTGAAGCTTTCTTT.

This chain uses TRBV6-4 with TRBJ1-5, with a possible D match to TRBD1 (6 bases). From germline, CDR1 is MRHNA and CDR2 SNTAGT. This CDR3 is built from 19 residues. Trimming took off 5 bases at V and 0 bases at J, with 23 bases between the two ends. CDR3 sequence reads: CASSLQGTGGLYSNQPQHF. The CDR3 DNA reads as TGTGCCAGCAGTTTACAGGGAACTGGGGGGCTTTATAGCAATCAGCCCCAGCATTTT.

The chain has TRBV12-3 or TRBV12-4 and TRBJ2-7; D uncertain. This CDR3 has 12 residues. Trimming removed 4 bases from V and 6 bases from J, with 10 bases in between. The CDR3 nucleotides read TGTGCCAGCAGTTATGAGCAGTCCGAGCAGTACTTC. Its translation: CASSYEQSEQYF.

The V and J genes are TRBV29-1 and TRBJ2-5, with D unresolved. V dropped 4 bases and J dropped 5 bases, with 5 bases sitting between them. CDR3 length equals 10 residues. Germline values: CDR1 SQVTM, CDR2 ANQGSEA. The CDR3 nucleotides read TGCAGCGTTGGTGAGGAGACCCAGTACTTC. This codes for CSVGEETQYF.